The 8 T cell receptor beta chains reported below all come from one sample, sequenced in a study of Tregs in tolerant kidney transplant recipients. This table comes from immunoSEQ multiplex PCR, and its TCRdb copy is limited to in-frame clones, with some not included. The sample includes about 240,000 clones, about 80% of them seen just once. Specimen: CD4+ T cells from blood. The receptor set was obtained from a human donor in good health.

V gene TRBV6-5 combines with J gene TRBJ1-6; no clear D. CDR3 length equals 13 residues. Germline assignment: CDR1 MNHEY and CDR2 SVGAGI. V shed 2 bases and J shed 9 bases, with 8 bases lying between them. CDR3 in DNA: TGTGCCAGCAGTTACGGGCGGGGTTCACCCCTCCACTTT. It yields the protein CASSYGRGSPLHF.

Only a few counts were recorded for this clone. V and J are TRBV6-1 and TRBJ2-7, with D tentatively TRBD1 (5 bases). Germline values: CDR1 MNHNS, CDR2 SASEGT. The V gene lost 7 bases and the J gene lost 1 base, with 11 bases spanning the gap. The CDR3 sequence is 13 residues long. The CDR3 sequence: CASTVGQSYEQYF. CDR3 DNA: TGTGCCAGCACAGTGGGGCAGTCCTACGAGCAGTACTTC.

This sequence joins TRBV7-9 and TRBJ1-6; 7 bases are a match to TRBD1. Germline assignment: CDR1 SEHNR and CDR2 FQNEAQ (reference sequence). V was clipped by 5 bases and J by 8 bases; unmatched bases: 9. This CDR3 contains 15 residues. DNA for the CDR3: TGTGCCAGCAGCCATCCGACAGGGCTGTATTCACCCCTCCACTTT. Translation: CASSHPTGLYSPLHF. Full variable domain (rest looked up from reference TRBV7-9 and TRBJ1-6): DTGVSQNPRHKITKRGQNVTFRCDPISEHNRLYWYRQTLGQGPEFLTYFQNEAQLEKSRLLSDRFSAERPKGSFSTLEIQRTEQGDSAMYLCASSHPTGLYSPLHFGNGTRLTVT.

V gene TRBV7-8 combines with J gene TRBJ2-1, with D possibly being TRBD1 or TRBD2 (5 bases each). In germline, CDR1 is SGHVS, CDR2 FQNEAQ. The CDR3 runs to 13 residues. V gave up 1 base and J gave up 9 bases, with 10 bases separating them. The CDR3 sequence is CASSLGGVGEQFF. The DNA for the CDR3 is TGTGCCAGCAGCTTAGGAGGGGTGGGTGAGCAGTTCTTC.

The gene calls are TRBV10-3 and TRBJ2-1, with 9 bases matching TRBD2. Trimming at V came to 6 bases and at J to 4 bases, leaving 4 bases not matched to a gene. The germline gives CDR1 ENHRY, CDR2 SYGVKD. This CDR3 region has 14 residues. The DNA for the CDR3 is TGTGCCATCAGCTCTAGCGGGACGTACAATGAGCAGTTCTTC. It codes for CAISSSGTYNEQFF.

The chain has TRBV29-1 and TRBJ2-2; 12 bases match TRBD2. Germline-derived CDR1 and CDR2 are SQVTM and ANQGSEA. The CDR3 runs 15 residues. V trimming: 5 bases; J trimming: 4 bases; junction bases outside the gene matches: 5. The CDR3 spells CSVPGTSGLTGELFF. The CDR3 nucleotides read TGCAGCGTTCCCGGGACTAGCGGGCTCACCGGGGAGCTGTTTTTT.

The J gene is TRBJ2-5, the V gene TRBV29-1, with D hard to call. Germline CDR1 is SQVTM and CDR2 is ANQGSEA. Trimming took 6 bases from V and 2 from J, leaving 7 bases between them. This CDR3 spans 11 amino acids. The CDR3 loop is CSVDTQETQYF. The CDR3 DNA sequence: TGCAGCGTCGACACTCAAGAGACCCAGTACTTC.

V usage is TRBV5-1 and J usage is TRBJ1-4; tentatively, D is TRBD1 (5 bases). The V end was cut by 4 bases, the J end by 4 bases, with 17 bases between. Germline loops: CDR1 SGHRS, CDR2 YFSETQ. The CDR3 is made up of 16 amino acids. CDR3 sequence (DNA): TGCGCCAGCAGCCCTGGAGTAGGGGCCCTTAATGAAAAACTGTTTTTT. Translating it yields CASSPGVGALNEKLFF.